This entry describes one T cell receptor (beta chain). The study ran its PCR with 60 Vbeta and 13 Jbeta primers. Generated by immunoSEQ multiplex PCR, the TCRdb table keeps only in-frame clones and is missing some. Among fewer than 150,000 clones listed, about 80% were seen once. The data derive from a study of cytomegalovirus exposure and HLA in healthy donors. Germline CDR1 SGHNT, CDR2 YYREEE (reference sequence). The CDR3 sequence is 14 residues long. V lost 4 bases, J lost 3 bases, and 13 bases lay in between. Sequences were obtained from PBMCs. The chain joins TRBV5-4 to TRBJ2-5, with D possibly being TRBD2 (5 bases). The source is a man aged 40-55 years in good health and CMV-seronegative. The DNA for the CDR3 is TGTGCCAGCAGCCTCCGTGATAGCGAAGAGACCCAGTACTTC. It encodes CASSLRDSEETQYF.